A selection of T cell receptor beta chains follows, all from one sample in a study of T cells after yellow fever vaccination. TCRdb reprocessed the 5' RACE reads via MiXCR and lists one record per CDR3 protein. The sample records around 590,000 distinct CDR3 sequences, roughly 12% being singletons. Here the sequenced sample was PBMCs, taken on the day of the yellow fever booster vaccination. The receptor set was obtained from a man younger than 45 who received the YFV17D yellow fever vaccine. Both conserved end residues are part of each CDR3. The D gene is left open where the match is weak. Clone size is stated in some rows and not others, as once, few, many or a class when expanded.

v_call: TRBV10-1; d_call: -; clone_size: -; j_call: TRBJ2-7; cdr3_nt: TGCGCCAGCATCTTGGCGGGCAAATCCTACGAGCAGTACTTC; cdr3_aa: CASILAGKSYEQYF
v_call: TRBV10-3; d_call: -; clone_size: -; j_call: TRBJ2-2; cdr3_nt: TGTGCCATCAGCGACACCCCGGGGTACACCGGGGAGCTGTTTTTT; cdr3_aa: CAISDTPGYTGELFF
v_call: TRBV18; d_call: -; clone_size: -; j_call: TRBJ1-2; cdr3_nt: TGTGCCAGCTCACCACCGGAGGCAGCGGACTATGGCTACACCTTC; cdr3_aa: CASSPPEAADYGYTF
v_call: TRBV11-2; d_call: -; clone_size: -; j_call: TRBJ2-4; cdr3_nt: TGTGCCAGCAGCCAGATGGGATCGGCAGGGGGGAACATTCAGTACTTC; cdr3_aa: CASSQMGSAGGNIQYF
v_call: TRBV29-1; d_call: -; clone_size: few; j_call: TRBJ2-5; cdr3_nt: TGCAGCGCGAAAACTGGGTTGCATCAAGAGACCCAGTACTTC; cdr3_aa: CSAKTGLHQETQYF
v_call: TRBV7-2; d_call: TRBD2; clone_size: few; j_call: TRBJ2-7; cdr3_nt: TGTGCCAGCAGCTCGCGTTCTAGCGGATCAACCTACGAGCAGTACTTC; cdr3_aa: CASSSRSSGSTYEQYF
v_call: TRBV4-2; d_call: -; clone_size: -; j_call: TRBJ2-7; cdr3_nt: TGTGCCAGCAGCCAAGAGAGCGGCAACCCGGGCGAGCAGTACTTC; cdr3_aa: CASSQESGNPGEQYF
v_call: TRBV5-1; d_call: TRBD1; clone_size: -; j_call: TRBJ2-7; cdr3_nt: TGCGCCAGCAGCTCGGAGGACAGGGGGTTCTACGAGCAGTACTTC; cdr3_aa: CASSSEDRGFYEQYF
v_call: TRBV15; d_call: -; clone_size: -; j_call: TRBJ2-3; cdr3_nt: TGTGCCACCAGCAGAGATACCCATAATACGCAGTATTTT; cdr3_aa: CATSRDTHNTQYF
v_call: TRBV28; d_call: TRBD1; clone_size: few; j_call: TRBJ1-4; cdr3_nt: TGTGCCAGCAGCTGGCAGGGGGTAGGGGAAAAACTGTTTTTT; cdr3_aa: CASSWQGVGEKLFF
v_call: TRBV12-3/TRBV12-4; d_call: -; clone_size: few; j_call: TRBJ2-7; cdr3_nt: TGTGCCAGCAGTTTAGCCGCCCACGAGCAGTACTTC; cdr3_aa: CASSLAAHEQYF
v_call: TRBV24-1; d_call: -; clone_size: -; j_call: TRBJ2-2; cdr3_nt: TGTGCCACCAGGAGACAGGCGACCGGGGAGCTGTTTTTT; cdr3_aa: CATRRQATGELFF
v_call: TRBV6-1; d_call: TRBD1; clone_size: -; j_call: TRBJ2-2; cdr3_nt: TGTGCCAGCACGACCCAGGGGGCGACCGGGGAGCTGTTTTTT; cdr3_aa: CASTTQGATGELFF
v_call: TRBV7-8; d_call: TRBD2; clone_size: -; j_call: TRBJ2-7; cdr3_nt: TGTGCCAGCAGCTTGTTTAGCGGGATGACCTACGAGCAGTACTTC; cdr3_aa: CASSLFSGMTYEQYF
v_call: TRBV7-2; d_call: -; clone_size: -; j_call: TRBJ2-3; cdr3_nt: TGTGCCAGCAGCTTAGTGGGCATAGGTAGCACAGATACGCAGTATTTT; cdr3_aa: CASSLVGIGSTDTQYF
v_call: TRBV7-3; d_call: TRBD1; clone_size: -; j_call: TRBJ1-5; cdr3_nt: TGTGCCAGCTCGACAGGGTTGAATCAGCCCCAGCATTTT; cdr3_aa: CASSTGLNQPQHF
v_call: TRBV20-1; d_call: -; clone_size: -; j_call: TRBJ2-3; cdr3_nt: TGCAGTGCTAGGGAGTCCATTGTGTATGGAGATACGCAGTATTTT; cdr3_aa: CSARESIVYGDTQYF
v_call: TRBV5-1; d_call: -; clone_size: -; j_call: TRBJ2-7; cdr3_nt: TGCGCCAGCAGCTTGGATCGGACGGTGGCCTACGAGCAGTACTTC; cdr3_aa: CASSLDRTVAYEQYF
v_call: TRBV20-1; d_call: TRBD2; clone_size: few; j_call: TRBJ2-5; cdr3_nt: TGCAGTGCCTTTTCTAGCGGAAAGTACCAAGAGACCCAGTACTTC; cdr3_aa: CSAFSSGKYQETQYF
v_call: TRBV3-1; d_call: -; clone_size: -; j_call: TRBJ1-5; cdr3_nt: TGTGCCAGCAGTCCCAGCCATAGCAATCAGCCCCAGCATTTT; cdr3_aa: CASSPSHSNQPQHF
v_call: TRBV20-1; d_call: -; clone_size: -; j_call: TRBJ2-7; cdr3_nt: TGCAGTGCCGCACTAGCTAGGGGCTACGAGCAGTACTTC; cdr3_aa: CSAALARGYEQYF
v_call: TRBV11-2; d_call: -; clone_size: many; j_call: TRBJ2-5; cdr3_nt: TGTGCCAGCACTGTGTTGACCCCAGAGACCCAGTACTTC; cdr3_aa: CASTVLTPETQYF
v_call: TRBV5-1; d_call: TRBD1; clone_size: few; j_call: TRBJ2-5; cdr3_nt: TGCGCCAGCAGCTCGGGACAGGGGACGGAGACCCAGTACTTC; cdr3_aa: CASSSGQGTETQYF
v_call: TRBV7-2; d_call: TRBD2; clone_size: many; j_call: TRBJ2-3; cdr3_nt: TGTGCCAGCAGCACAAGCGGGACCTCTAGCACAGATACGCAGTATTTT; cdr3_aa: CASSTSGTSSTDTQYF
v_call: TRBV20-1; d_call: TRBD1; clone_size: -; j_call: TRBJ2-7; cdr3_nt: TGCAGTGCTAGAGTCAGACAGGGCTCTGTATACGAGCAGTACTTC; cdr3_aa: CSARVRQGSVYEQYF
v_call: TRBV5-5; d_call: TRBD2; clone_size: -; j_call: TRBJ2-7; cdr3_nt: TGTGCCAGCAGCGCCATAGCGGGAGCTCGGGGCGAGCAGTACTTC; cdr3_aa: CASSAIAGARGEQYF
v_call: TRBV23-1; d_call: -; clone_size: -; j_call: TRBJ2-7; cdr3_nt: TGCGCCAGGTCTAGGCCCGGGTACGAGCAGTACTTC; cdr3_aa: CARSRPGYEQYF
v_call: TRBV7-9; d_call: TRBD1; clone_size: -; j_call: TRBJ1-5; cdr3_nt: TGTGCCAGCAGCGACGGGACAGGGAACAATCAGCCCCAGCATTTT; cdr3_aa: CASSDGTGNNQPQHF
v_call: TRBV2; d_call: -; clone_size: -; j_call: TRBJ2-6; cdr3_nt: TGTGCCAGCAGTGATACTGGGGCCAACGTCCTGACTTTC; cdr3_aa: CASSDTGANVLTF
v_call: TRBV11-2; d_call: TRBD2; clone_size: -; j_call: TRBJ2-7; cdr3_nt: TGTGCCAGCAGCTTCTGGGAGGGTGGCGAGCAGTACTTC; cdr3_aa: CASSFWEGGEQYF
v_call: TRBV29-1; d_call: TRBD2; clone_size: few; j_call: TRBJ2-7; cdr3_nt: TGCAGCGTGATCCCGGGACTACACTCTAAGCAGTACTTC; cdr3_aa: CSVIPGLHSKQYF
v_call: TRBV29-1; d_call: TRBD1; clone_size: -; j_call: TRBJ2-7; cdr3_nt: TGCAGCGCCTTAACAGGGGTGTCCTACGAGCAGTACTTC; cdr3_aa: CSALTGVSYEQYF
v_call: TRBV12-3/TRBV12-4; d_call: -; clone_size: few; j_call: TRBJ2-1; cdr3_nt: TGTGCCAGCAGTTTCGCAGGGGCGAATGAGCAGTTCTTC; cdr3_aa: CASSFAGANEQFF
v_call: TRBV11-2; d_call: TRBD1; clone_size: many; j_call: TRBJ2-7; cdr3_nt: TGTGCCAGCAGCCCAATCAAATACAGGGGTTCCTACGAGCAGTACTTC; cdr3_aa: CASSPIKYRGSYEQYF
v_call: TRBV19; d_call: TRBD1; clone_size: few; j_call: TRBJ2-1; cdr3_nt: TGTGCCAGTAGTCCCCAGCAGGGGGACAATGAGCAGTTCTTC; cdr3_aa: CASSPQQGDNEQFF
v_call: TRBV10-3; d_call: -; clone_size: -; j_call: TRBJ2-7; cdr3_nt: TGTGCCATCAGTGTCGACAGGCCGAGCTCCTACGAGCAGTACTTC; cdr3_aa: CAISVDRPSSYEQYF
v_call: TRBV18; d_call: TRBD2; clone_size: few; j_call: TRBJ2-7; cdr3_nt: TGTGCCAGCTCACCGGGACTAGAGCGCGAGCAGTACTTC; cdr3_aa: CASSPGLEREQYF
v_call: TRBV15; d_call: TRBD1; clone_size: few; j_call: TRBJ1-5; cdr3_nt: TGTGCCACCACTTGGGACAGGGAAAGCAATCAGCCCCAGCATTTT; cdr3_aa: CATTWDRESNQPQHF
v_call: TRBV12-3/TRBV12-4; d_call: -; clone_size: few; j_call: TRBJ1-6; cdr3_nt: TGTGCCAGCAGTTTAAGGGCCGCAAATTCACCCCTCCACTTT; cdr3_aa: CASSLRAANSPLHF
v_call: TRBV30; d_call: -; clone_size: -; j_call: TRBJ1-4; cdr3_nt: TGTGCCTGGAGTCGGGCTAATGAAAAACTGTTTTTT; cdr3_aa: CAWSRANEKLFF
v_call: TRBV6-2/TRBV6-3; d_call: TRBD1; clone_size: few; j_call: TRBJ1-2; cdr3_nt: TGTGCCAGCACTCAAGGGGGCGGCTACACCTTC; cdr3_aa: CASTQGGGYTF
v_call: TRBV5-4; d_call: -; clone_size: few; j_call: TRBJ2-5; cdr3_nt: TGTGCCAGCAGCTTCTATGGACAGCAAGAGACCCAGTACTTC; cdr3_aa: CASSFYGQQETQYF
v_call: TRBV28; d_call: TRBD2; clone_size: few; j_call: TRBJ2-3; cdr3_nt: TGTGCCTCCAGGGGACTAGCGGATACAGATACGCAGTATTTT; cdr3_aa: CASRGLADTDTQYF
v_call: TRBV5-6; d_call: TRBD1; clone_size: -; j_call: TRBJ2-7; cdr3_nt: TGTGCCAGCAGCTTGGATCGCAGGGGGAACTACGAGCAGTACTTC; cdr3_aa: CASSLDRRGNYEQYF
v_call: TRBV7-2; d_call: -; clone_size: -; j_call: TRBJ2-5; cdr3_nt: TGTGCCAGCAGCTTACCCGAGCTGTACCAAGAGACCCAGTACTTC; cdr3_aa: CASSLPELYQETQYF
v_call: TRBV29-1; d_call: TRBD1; clone_size: few; j_call: TRBJ1-2; cdr3_nt: TGCAGCGGGGGGGACAGCCGCGAGGCGGGCTACACCTTC; cdr3_aa: CSGGDSREAGYTF
v_call: TRBV20-1; d_call: -; clone_size: -; j_call: TRBJ2-3; cdr3_nt: TGCAGTGCTACTCTCATTGTCAGGGTGGGGACAGATACGCAGTATTTT; cdr3_aa: CSATLIVRVGTDTQYF
v_call: TRBV3-1; d_call: -; clone_size: few; j_call: TRBJ2-5; cdr3_nt: TGTGCCAGCAGCCAAGAGAAGGGGAGCAAGACCCAGTACTTC; cdr3_aa: CASSQEKGSKTQYF
v_call: TRBV6-5; d_call: -; clone_size: -; j_call: TRBJ2-2; cdr3_nt: TGTGCCAGCAGTTTTAGGGTGAACACCGGGGAGCTGTTTTTT; cdr3_aa: CASSFRVNTGELFF